This T cell receptor (beta chain) was identified in a study of shared clonotypes between healthy human individuals. Replicate PCRs from sorted subsets contained about 200 ng DNA, which is around 30,000 T cell genomes. Generated by immunoSEQ multiplex PCR, the TCRdb table keeps only in-frame clones and is missing some. This table has about 1.1 million clones, about 80% appearing once. Study-wide points: The small donor group covered limited genetic and exposure diversity. Clonotype sharing across a few donors was observed for around 5% of naive CD4 clonotypes.

Trimming removed 3 bases from V and 2 bases from J, with 8 bases in between. Germline assignment: CDR1 SNHLY and CDR2 FYNNEI. The CDR3 is made up of 14 amino acids. About this clone: The antigen is not known.

The receptor comes from a man between 18 and 35 years old in good health. Some clones in this sample may be carry-over from other donors' samples. Sequencing used memory CD4+ T cells from PBMCs. Subset reported: CD45RA-negative fraction. V and J are TRBV2 and TRBJ2-1; D ambiguous. CDR3 bases: TGTGCCAGCAGTGACTTGGGCGCCTACAATGAGCAGTTCTTC. Its translation: CASSDLGAYNEQFF.